This passage covers 31 T cell receptor beta chains from one sample sequenced in a study of T cells after yellow fever vaccination. One entry per CDR3 protein results from TCRdb running MiXCR on the 5' RACE reads. The sample has approximately 580,000 distinct CDR3 sequences, 17% seen once. The specimen was PBMCs, collected 5 days after the first yellow fever vaccination. Source of these receptors: a man between 18 and 29 years old who received the YFV17D yellow fever vaccine.

This clonotype was counted only a few times. The chain links TRBV12-3 or TRBV12-4 to TRBJ2-5; D unresolved. The CDR3 loop spans 13 amino acids. The germline V and J ends were trimmed by 6 bases and 5 bases, with 13 bases remaining between them. The CDR3 sequence: CASRTPMGETQYF. The DNA of the CDR3 is TGTGCCAGCAGAACTCCTATGGGGGAGACCCAGTACTTC.

The rearrangement links TRBV4-1 to TRBJ1-1; possible D gene TRBD1, 5 bases. Trimming took 1 base from V and 5 from J, leaving 14 bases between them. The CDR3 length is 15 residues. Germline V gene data show CDR1 as MGHRA and CDR2 as YSYEKL. The CDR3 DNA reads TGCGCCAGCAGCCAAGTGAACGGGGCACGGACTGAAGCTTTCTTT. Protein: CASSQVNGARTEAFF.

A few counts support this clonotype. J is TRBJ2-1 and V is TRBV3-1; D is ambiguous. The CDR3 totals 16 residues. The germline V gene has CDR1 LGHDT and CDR2 YNNKEL (reference sequence). Trimming took 6 bases from V and 0 from J, leaving 15 bases between them. DNA for the CDR3: TGTGCCAGCAGTTTCACCCCGTATAGCTCCTACAATGAGCAGTTCTTC. Residues: CASSFTPYSSYNEQFF.

In nucleotides, the CDR3 is TGTGCCAGCAGTTCTGCGGTGACGCATACGCAGTATTTT. Amino acids: CASSSAVTHTQYF. The rearrangement joins TRBV7-9 to TRBJ2-3; D is unresolved. V gave up 6 bases and J gave up 7 bases, with 14 bases separating them. CDR1 and CDR2 from the germline V gene are SEHNR and FQNEAQ (reference sequence). CDR3 length: 13 residues.

This clonotype was counted a few times. This chain links TRBV19 with TRBJ2-1; 8 bases map to TRBD1. Germline assignment: CDR1 LNHDA and CDR2 SQIVND (reference sequence). After removal of 6 bases from V and 6 bases from J, the junction contained 10 bases not matched to a gene. The CDR3 runs to 15 residues. CDR3 region: CASSAGTGLINEQFF. The CDR3 DNA reads TGTGCCAGTAGCGCCGGGACAGGCTTAATCAATGAGCAGTTCTTC. Full variable domain (remainder filled in from reference TRBV19 and TRBJ2-1): DGGITQSPKYLFRKEGQNVTLSCEQNLNHDAMYWYRQDPGQGLRLIYYSQIVNDFQKGDIAEGYSVSREKKESFPLTVTSAQKNPTAFYLCASSAGTGLINEQFFGPGTRLTVL.

The chain employs TRBV7-3 and TRBJ2-1; 7 bases agree with TRBD1. Germline values: CDR1 SGHTA, CDR2 FQGTGA. The CDR3 loop spans 13 amino acids. J gave up 10 bases and V 3 bases, and 6 bases lay outside the gene matches. CDR3 amino acids: CASSLTGPREQFF. CDR3 bases: TGTGCCAGCAGCTTGACAGGGCCTCGCGAGCAGTTCTTC.

This clonotype was counted between two and nine times. The genes are TRBV7-9 and TRBJ2-2; a possible D gene is TRBD1 (5 bases). The CDR3 sequence is 16 residues long. The germline V gene encodes CDR1 SEHNR and CDR2 FQNEAQ (reference sequence). Trimming took 5 bases from V and 3 from J, leaving 16 bases between them. The CDR3 sequence is CASSQGGAYDTGELFF. Written as DNA, the CDR3 is TGTGCCAGCAGCCAGGGCGGTGCCTACGACACCGGGGAGCTGTTTTTT. The complete variable domain, with remaining parts taken from reference TRBV7-9 and TRBJ2-2, reads DTGVSQNPRHKITKRGQNVTFRCDPISEHNRLYWYRQTLGQGPEFLTYFQNEAQLEKSRLLSDRFSAERPKGSFSTLEIQRTEQGDSAMYLCASSQGGAYDTGELFFGEGSRLTVL.

This clonotype was seen a handful of times. The rearrangement links TRBV28 to TRBJ1-2, with a possible D match to TRBD1 (5 bases). Trimming left V 7 bases short and J 7 bases short, with 16 bases between. There are 13 residues in the CDR3. Germline CDR1 is MDHEN and CDR2 is SYDVKM. Written as DNA, the CDR3 is TGTGCCAGCACCAGGACATTCGGGGGTGGCTACACCTTC. Translating gives CASTRTFGGGYTF.

The chain has TRBV12-3 or TRBV12-4 and TRBJ2-5; 9 bases fit TRBD2. The length of the CDR3 is 19 residues. V was clipped by 3 bases and J by 4 bases; unmatched bases: 18. This chain's CDR3 is CASSFVLGSASGALETQYF. Here the CDR3 DNA reads TGTGCCAGCAGTTTTGTCCTGGGTTCGGCTAGCGGGGCTCTAGAGACCCAGTACTTC.

This clonotype was observed a handful of times. The chain carries TRBV4-3 and TRBJ1-6; 7 positions match TRBD1. Germline CDR1 LGHNA, CDR2 YSLEER. V lost 1 base and J lost 4; bases outside the gene matches: 4. The CDR3 has 16 residues. In DNA form, the CDR3 reads TGCGCCAGCAGCCAAGTAGTGGACAGGTATAATTCACCCCTCCACTTT. Its protein product is CASSQVVDRYNSPLHF.

This clonotype appeared a few times. This chain connects TRBV4-1 to TRBJ2-2; 8 positions agree with TRBD1. The CDR3 is 15 residues long. CDR1 and CDR2 from the germline V gene are MGHRA and YSYEKL. V shed 4 bases, J shed 5 bases, and the junction held 6 bases outside the gene matches. CDR3 nucleotides: TGCGCCAGCAGCCTAAGGACAGGGATGACCGGGGAGCTGTTTTTT. It is translated as CASSLRTGMTGELFF.

The rearrangement uses TRBV5-4 and TRBJ1-6; weak D call: TRBD1 (5 bases). This CDR3 has 16 residues. Trimming took off 4 bases at V and 10 bases at J, with 21 bases between the two ends. The germline V gene has CDR1 SGHNT and CDR2 YYREEE (reference sequence). The CDR3 reads CASSPSSGTHPSPLHF. Here the CDR3 DNA reads TGTGCCAGCAGCCCGTCCTCCGGGACTCATCCCTCACCCCTCCACTTT.

This clonotype was observed at least ten times. The J gene is TRBJ2-3, the V gene TRBV4-1; possible D gene TRBD1, 6 bases. Per germline, CDR1 MGHRA and CDR2 YSYEKL. This CDR3 contains 13 residues. V gave up 5 bases and J gave up 6 bases, with 12 bases separating them. The DNA of the CDR3 is TGCGCCAGCAGCGGGGGCGCAGGGGATACGCAGTATTTT. Translation gives CASSGGAGDTQYF.

This clonotype was recorded many times. This sequence joins TRBV12-3 or TRBV12-4 and TRBJ1-6, with D hard to call. V dropped 1 base and J dropped 7 bases, with 5 bases sitting between them. CDR3 size: 13 residues. CDR3 amino acids: CASSLDGNSPLHF. CDR3 nucleotides: TGTGCCAGCAGTTTAGACGGGAATTCACCCCTCCACTTT.

This clonotype was counted at least ten times. The chain couples TRBV10-3 to TRBJ2-7, with 7 positions matching TRBD2. The V gene end was trimmed by 5 bases and the J gene end by 2 bases; junction bases not matched to a gene: 12. Germline V lookup: CDR1 ENHRY, CDR2 SYGVKD. The CDR3 is 16 residues long. The CDR3 is CAISTRPGLKAYEQYV. In DNA form, the CDR3 reads TGTGCCATCAGTACCCGGCCGGGACTAAAGGCCTACGAGCAGTACGTC.

The chain couples TRBV12-3 or TRBV12-4 to TRBJ2-7; D call uncertain. Trimming pared 8 bases from V and 1 base from J, leaving 12 bases between. This CDR3 has 13 amino acids. The CDR3 protein is CASRREISYEQYF. The CDR3 DNA reads TGTGCCAGCCGTCGTGAGATTTCCTACGAGCAGTACTTC.

This clonotype was seen repeatedly, ten times or more. This rearrangement joins TRBV5-1 to TRBJ1-6; D might be TRBD1 (5 bases). The germline V gene encodes CDR1 SGHRS and CDR2 YFSETQ. The CDR3 is 14 amino acids. V lost 4 bases, J lost 8 bases, and 13 bases lay in between. CDR3 in amino acids: CASSEDGGYSPLHF. The CDR3 nucleotides are TGCGCCAGCAGCGAGGACGGGGGATATTCACCCCTCCACTTT.

V gene TRBV5-1 combines with J gene TRBJ1-4, with no clear D. This CDR3 has 15 residues. Trimming pared 4 bases from V and 8 bases from J, leaving 18 bases between. Germline lookup yields CDR1 SGHRS and CDR2 YFSETQ. CDR3 DNA: TGCGCCAGCAGCCCTCGATGGAGACAAGAGGAAAAACTGTTTTTT. The encoded protein is CASSPRWRQEEKLFF.

The chain joins TRBV2 to TRBJ1-2; no definite D call. The ends were cut back, 7 bases at V and 3 bases at J, with 18 bases in the middle. The CDR3 spans 15 residues. The V gene's germline CDR1 is SNHLY and CDR2 FYNNEI. The CDR3 DNA is TGTGCCAGCACCTCCCTTCTGGAGGCACACTATGGCTACACCTTC. Translating gives CASTSLLEAHYGYTF.

The J gene is TRBJ1-2, the V gene TRBV7-2, with 7 bases identical to TRBD1. CDR3 length: 11 amino acids. CDR1 and CDR2 (germline): SGHTA, FQGNSA. J gave up 3 bases and V 8 bases, and 0 bases lay outside the gene matches. In DNA form, the CDR3 reads TGTGCCAGCGGACAGGACTATGGCTACACCTTC. Translating gives CASGQDYGYTF.

This chain uses TRBV5-1 with TRBJ2-2, with a weak D call TRBD2 (7 bases). CDR1 is SGHRS and CDR2 is YFSETQ in the germline V gene. V was shortened by 5 bases and J by 2 bases, with 19 bases between the two germline ends. The length of the CDR3 is 17 residues. The CDR3 spells CASRSSAAGANTGELFF. In DNA, the CDR3 is TGCGCCAGCAGGTCCAGCGCGGCGGGGGCAAACACCGGGGAGCTGTTTTTT. Full variable domain (outside the CDR3, taken from reference TRBV5-1 and TRBJ2-2): KAGVTQTPRYLIKTRGQQVTLSCSPISGHRSVSWYQQTPGQGLQFLFEYFSETQRNKGNFPGRFSGRQFSNSRSEMNVSTLELGDSALYLCASRSSAAGANTGELFFGEGSRLTVL.

The V call is TRBV11-1, the J call TRBJ2-2, with 7 bases aligning to TRBD1. V gave up 3 bases and J gave up 4 bases; unmatched junction bases: 14. The CDR3 totals 18 residues. Germline CDR1 reads SGHAT; CDR2 reads FQDESV (reference sequence). CDR3 in amino acids: CASSFARTGISGTGELFF. The CDR3 DNA reads as TGTGCCAGCAGCTTTGCCCGGACAGGCATATCGGGCACCGGGGAGCTGTTTTTT.

The chain combines TRBV7-3 with TRBJ2-2, with 10 nucleotides matching TRBD2. Germline lookup yields CDR1 SGHTA and CDR2 FQGTGA. This CDR3 comprises 17 residues. Trimming took 1 base from V and 4 from J; bases not matched to a gene: 6. The CDR3 nucleotides are TGTGCCAGCAGCTTAAAGGCTCTAGCGGGGGTCACCGGGGAGCTGTTTTTT. This translates into CASSLKALAGVTGELFF.

The chain recombines TRBV29-1 with TRBJ2-7, with D possibly TRBD2 on 7 matching bases. This CDR3 is built from 12 residues. CDR1 is SQVTM, CDR2 ANQGSEA, per germline. The V end was cut by 7 bases, the J end by 2 bases, with 12 bases between. CDR3 amino acids: CSARGGPYEQYF. CDR3 bases: TGCAGCGCGAGGGGGGGCCCCTACGAGCAGTACTTC.

The table lists this clonotype with a few counts. V and J are TRBV20-1 and TRBJ2-5, with 7 bases matching TRBD1. Per the germline V gene, CDR1 is DFQATT and CDR2 is SNEGSKA (reference sequence). V shed 6 bases, J shed 5 bases, and the junction held 9 bases outside the gene matches. The CDR3 extends over 13 amino acids. The CDR3 DNA sequence: TGCAGTGCCGAACTACAGGGGCAGGAGACCCAGTACTTC. It translates to CSAELQGQETQYF.

The chain combines TRBV7-2 with TRBJ1-1; TRBD1 agrees at 9 bases. This CDR3 is built from 15 residues. Germline V gene lookup returns CDR1 SGHTA and CDR2 FQGNSA. Trimming cost V 5 bases and J 6 bases; bases outside gene matches: 10. The CDR3 region has the DNA TGTGCCAGCAGCCCTGGGACAGGGTTTAGGGCTGAAGCTTTCTTT. Encoded protein: CASSPGTGFRAEAFF.

This clonotype was counted at least ten times. V gene TRBV5-1 combines with J gene TRBJ2-7, with D maybe TRBD2 (7 bases). Trimming pared 4 bases from V and 2 bases from J, leaving 13 bases between. The CDR3 length is 14 residues. CDR1 and CDR2 (germline): SGHRS, YFSETQ. CDR3 sequence reads: CASSPLGGPYEQYV. DNA for the CDR3: TGCGCCAGCAGCCCCTTGGGGGGGCCCTACGAGCAGTACGTC.

This clonotype was counted many times. Relative to the germline gene, one junction end is altered; a read error may explain this. The chain combines TRBV5-1 with TRBJ1-1; D is perhaps TRBD1 (6 bases). This CDR3 spans 13 amino acids. Germline V gene sequence: CDR1 SGHRS, CDR2 YFSETQ. CDR3 nucleotides: TGTGCCAGCAGCTTAGGGGGGGACACTGAAGCTTTCTTT. It translates to CASSLGGDTEAFF.

A few counts support this clonotype. V and J are TRBV9 and TRBJ1-1; D is possibly TRBD1 (5 bases). Germline CDR1 SGDLS, CDR2 YYNGEE. V gave up 1 base and J gave up 5 bases, with 12 bases separating them. This CDR3 spans 14 amino acids. CDR3 coding DNA: TGTGCCAGCAGCGTACATGGGGGGGGTACTGAAGCTTTCTTT. Its translation: CASSVHGGGTEAFF.

This clonotype was observed many times. The chain employs TRBV5-1 and TRBJ2-3; no clear D gene. V lost 2 bases and J lost 1, with 8 bases in between. The V gene's germline CDR1 is SGHRS and CDR2 YFSETQ. The CDR3 totals 14 residues. CDR3 loop: CASSFERGTDTQYF. The CDR3 region has the DNA TGCGCCAGCAGCTTCGAACGAGGCACAGATACGCAGTATTTT.

V is TRBV12-3 or TRBV12-4 and J is TRBJ1-2; weak D call: TRBD1 (6 bases). The CDR3 totals 14 residues. V lost 6 bases and J 3 bases, leaving 14 bases between the germline ends. The CDR3 DNA reads as TGTGCCAGCAGATCCGGGGGCCAGTACTATGGCTACACCTTC. This codes for CASRSGGQYYGYTF.